These T cell receptor beta chains were read from a single sample in a study of vaccination and CD4 T cells after COVID-19. Antigens of these TCRs are unknown. One entry per CDR3 protein results from TCRdb running MiXCR on the PCR reads. The sample holds 10,000 or so distinct CDR3 sequences; roughly 40% are singletons and the top ten take roughly 14%. Input material: CD4+ T cells from blood, cultured in vitro. The receptors stem from a human donor in good health. Both conserved end residues are part of each CDR3. Each record gives: J gene, clone size, V gene, D gene, CDR3 protein, CDR3 DNA. The D gene is left open where the match is weak. Size tells how often a clone was seen (once, few, many) or the class of an expanded clone, and some rows leave it out.

J gene: TRBJ1-2
clone size: few
V gene: TRBV19
D gene: -
CDR3 protein: CASSMPVYGYTF
CDR3 DNA: TGTGCCAGTAGTATGCCGGTCTATGGCTACACCTTC

J gene: TRBJ2-7
clone size: few
V gene: TRBV6-1
D gene: -
CDR3 protein: CASRLASVYEQYF
CDR3 DNA: TGTGCCAGTCGATTAGCGAGCGTCTACGAGCAGTACTTC

J gene: TRBJ1-5
clone size: few
V gene: TRBV7-9
D gene: TRBD1
CDR3 protein: CASSLSGGEQPQHF
CDR3 DNA: TGTGCCAGCAGCTTGTCAGGGGGAGAGCAGCCCCAGCATTTT

J gene: TRBJ2-1
clone size: -
V gene: TRBV6-4
D gene: -
CDR3 protein: CASSDSSGGDYNEQFF
CDR3 DNA: TGTGCCAGCAGTGACTCTAGCGGAGGTGACTACAATGAGCAGTTCTTC

J gene: TRBJ1-5
clone size: few
V gene: TRBV27
D gene: TRBD1
CDR3 protein: CASRQGLGGEPQHF
CDR3 DNA: TGTGCCAGCAGACAGGGGCTGGGGGGTGAGCCCCAGCATTTT

J gene: TRBJ1-5
clone size: few
V gene: TRBV6-2/TRBV6-3
D gene: -
CDR3 protein: CASSPGGRRGNQPQHF
CDR3 DNA: TGTGCCAGCAGCCCAGGAGGCAGGCGCGGCAATCAGCCCCAGCATTTT

J gene: TRBJ1-2
clone size: -
V gene: TRBV20-1
D gene: TRBD1
CDR3 protein: CSASEVTGNGYTF
CDR3 DNA: TGCAGTGCTAGCGAAGTGACAGGGAACGGCTACACCTTC

J gene: TRBJ2-5
clone size: few
V gene: TRBV7-2
D gene: TRBD1
CDR3 protein: CASSLLGTAQETQYF
CDR3 DNA: TGTGCCAGCAGCTTACTGGGGACAGCTCAAGAGACCCAGTACTTC

J gene: TRBJ2-4
clone size: -
V gene: TRBV20-1
D gene: TRBD2
CDR3 protein: CSAILAGQNIQYF
CDR3 DNA: TGCAGTGCTATACTAGCGGGACAAAACATTCAGTACTTC

J gene: TRBJ2-4
clone size: -
V gene: TRBV6-2/TRBV6-3
D gene: -
CDR3 protein: CASSLWDGAKNIQYF
CDR3 DNA: TGTGCCAGCAGTTTGTGGGATGGAGCCAAAAACATTCAGTACTTC

J gene: TRBJ1-1
clone size: -
V gene: TRBV6-2/TRBV6-3
D gene: TRBD1
CDR3 protein: CASRAQGMNTEAFF
CDR3 DNA: TGTGCCAGCAGGGCACAGGGGATGAACACTGAAGCTTTCTTT

J gene: TRBJ1-6
clone size: once
V gene: TRBV30
D gene: -
CDR3 protein: CAWSPNDISPLHF
CDR3 DNA: TGTGCCTGGAGCCCTAACGATATTTCACCCCTCCACTTT

J gene: TRBJ2-1
clone size: -
V gene: TRBV7-3
D gene: -
CDR3 protein: CASSLGAGGYNEQFF
CDR3 DNA: TGTGCCAGCAGCTTAGGGGCGGGTGGATACAATGAGCAGTTCTTC

J gene: TRBJ2-1
clone size: -
V gene: TRBV6-2/TRBV6-3
D gene: TRBD2
CDR3 protein: CASIRPSGDDNEQFF
CDR3 DNA: TGTGCCAGCATAAGGCCTAGCGGGGATGACAATGAGCAGTTCTTC

J gene: TRBJ2-7
clone size: few
V gene: TRBV5-8
D gene: -
CDR3 protein: CASSLAGPPGEQYF
CDR3 DNA: TGTGCCAGCAGCTTGGCCGGCCCGCCGGGGGAGCAGTACTTC

J gene: TRBJ1-5
clone size: -
V gene: TRBV12-3/TRBV12-4
D gene: TRBD1
CDR3 protein: CASSRGQGDLQPQHF
CDR3 DNA: TGTGCCAGCAGTAGGGGACAGGGAGATTTACAGCCCCAGCATTTT

J gene: TRBJ2-3
clone size: -
V gene: TRBV7-7
D gene: -
CDR3 protein: CASSFTLPDTQYF
CDR3 DNA: TGTGCTAGCAGCTTTACTTTGCCAGATACGCAGTATTTT

J gene: TRBJ2-3
clone size: -
V gene: TRBV20-1
D gene: TRBD2
CDR3 protein: CSAQTSGRQWDTQYF
CDR3 DNA: TGCAGTGCTCAGACTAGCGGGAGACAGTGGGATACGCAGTATTTT

J gene: TRBJ1-5
clone size: -
V gene: TRBV20-1
D gene: -
CDR3 protein: CSARDGGLPYSNQPQHF
CDR3 DNA: TGCAGTGCTAGAGATGGGGGACTGCCGTATAGCAATCAGCCCCAGCATTTT

J gene: TRBJ2-7
clone size: -
V gene: TRBV30
D gene: TRBD1
CDR3 protein: CAWGRQGAEQYF
CDR3 DNA: TGTGCCTGGGGTCGACAGGGGGCTGAGCAGTACTTC

J gene: TRBJ2-1
clone size: -
V gene: TRBV24-1
D gene: TRBD2
CDR3 protein: CATSEGGLAGYNEQFF
CDR3 DNA: TGTGCCACCAGTGAGGGGGGACTAGCGGGATACAATGAGCAGTTCTTC

J gene: TRBJ2-5
clone size: few
V gene: TRBV7-2
D gene: TRBD2
CDR3 protein: CASTRESLRETQYF
CDR3 DNA: TGTGCCAGCACGCGGGAGTCGTTACGGGAGACCCAGTACTTC

J gene: TRBJ1-3
clone size: few
V gene: TRBV10-3
D gene: -
CDR3 protein: CAIRQPSGNTIYF
CDR3 DNA: TGTGCCATCAGGCAGCCCTCTGGAAACACCATATATTTT

J gene: TRBJ2-3
clone size: -
V gene: TRBV10-3
D gene: TRBD1
CDR3 protein: CAIRKGQGLGDTQYF
CDR3 DNA: TGTGCCATCAGGAAGGGACAGGGCTTGGGAGATACGCAGTATTTT

J gene: TRBJ2-7
clone size: -
V gene: TRBV4-3
D gene: -
CDR3 protein: CASSQDTSGSGFYEQYF
CDR3 DNA: TGCGCCAGCAGCCAAGATACGTCCGGTAGTGGCTTCTACGAGCAGTACTTC

J gene: TRBJ2-5
clone size: -
V gene: TRBV3-1
D gene: -
CDR3 protein: CASSHGVNAETQYF
CDR3 DNA: TGTGCCAGCAGCCATGGGGTGAACGCGGAGACCCAGTACTTC

J gene: TRBJ2-5
clone size: -
V gene: TRBV7-3
D gene: -
CDR3 protein: CASTSPGERWQETQYF
CDR3 DNA: TGTGCCAGCACCTCCCCGGGGGAAAGGTGGCAAGAGACCCAGTACTTC

J gene: TRBJ1-6
clone size: few
V gene: TRBV27
D gene: -
CDR3 protein: CASSGQRGVPYNSPLHF
CDR3 DNA: TGTGCCAGCAGCGGACAGAGGGGCGTCCCATATAATTCACCCCTCCACTTT

J gene: TRBJ2-1
clone size: -
V gene: TRBV20-1
D gene: TRBD2
CDR3 protein: CSASPLGRPGEQFF
CDR3 DNA: TGCAGTGCTAGTCCGCTCGGGAGGCCCGGTGAGCAGTTCTTC

J gene: TRBJ2-5
clone size: -
V gene: TRBV7-3
D gene: TRBD1
CDR3 protein: CASSRDRQETQYF
CDR3 DNA: TGTGCCAGCAGCCGGGACAGACAAGAGACCCAGTACTTC

J gene: TRBJ2-1
clone size: -
V gene: TRBV25-1
D gene: -
CDR3 protein: CASSESGGQRAYNEQFF
CDR3 DNA: TGTGCCAGCAGTGAATCGGGCGGGCAGAGGGCCTACAATGAGCAGTTCTTC

J gene: TRBJ1-4
clone size: -
V gene: TRBV28
D gene: TRBD1
CDR3 protein: CASSYAGTGVEKLFF
CDR3 DNA: TGTGCCAGCAGTTACGCCGGGACAGGGGTTGAAAAACTGTTTTTT

J gene: TRBJ1-3
clone size: -
V gene: TRBV6-2/TRBV6-3
D gene: -
CDR3 protein: CASREDSGNTIYF
CDR3 DNA: TGTGCCAGCAGGGAGGACTCTGGAAACACCATATATTTT

J gene: TRBJ2-7
clone size: -
V gene: TRBV4-1
D gene: TRBD1
CDR3 protein: CASSQAPTGNYEQYF
CDR3 DNA: TGCGCCAGCAGCCAAGCCCCGACAGGGAACTACGAGCAGTACTTC

J gene: TRBJ1-1
clone size: few
V gene: TRBV12-3/TRBV12-4
D gene: TRBD1
CDR3 protein: CASSFPSGGAAEAFF
CDR3 DNA: TGTGCCAGCAGTTTCCCTTCAGGGGGCGCGGCTGAAGCTTTCTTT

J gene: TRBJ1-5
clone size: -
V gene: TRBV20-1
D gene: -
CDR3 protein: CSARAEGVNQPQHF
CDR3 DNA: TGCAGTGCTAGAGCGGAGGGGGTCAATCAGCCCCAGCATTTT

J gene: TRBJ2-7
clone size: -
V gene: TRBV7-2
D gene: TRBD2
CDR3 protein: CASSPMASGIGEQYF
CDR3 DNA: TGTGCCAGCAGCCCCATGGCTAGCGGGATCGGCGAGCAGTACTTC

J gene: TRBJ1-1
clone size: -
V gene: TRBV7-8
D gene: -
CDR3 protein: CASSLASWGRIGNTEAFF
CDR3 DNA: TGTGCCAGCAGCTTAGCGTCATGGGGGCGAATCGGGAACACTGAAGCTTTCTTT

J gene: TRBJ1-2
clone size: few
V gene: TRBV6-1
D gene: -
CDR3 protein: CASRRNLYGYTF
CDR3 DNA: TGTGCCAGCAGACGAAATCTCTATGGCTACACCTTC

J gene: TRBJ1-1
clone size: -
V gene: TRBV27
D gene: -
CDR3 protein: CASIPHGGAIFTRAAFF
CDR3 DNA: TGTGCCAGCATCCCTCACGGGGGGGCTATCTTCACGCGCGCAGCTTTCTTT

J gene: TRBJ2-5
clone size: once
V gene: TRBV4-1
D gene: -
CDR3 protein: CASSQDIGREQTQYF
CDR3 DNA: TGCGCCAGCAGCCAAGACATCGGCAGGGAACAGACCCAGTACTTC

J gene: TRBJ1-1
clone size: few
V gene: TRBV7-2
D gene: -
CDR3 protein: CASSLVTDTEAFF
CDR3 DNA: TGTGCCAGCAGCTTAGTCACAGACACTGAAGCTTTCTTT

J gene: TRBJ1-5
clone size: -
V gene: TRBV6-2/TRBV6-3
D gene: -
CDR3 protein: CASSYSIGAGAGQPQHF
CDR3 DNA: TGTGCCAGCAGTTACTCGATCGGGGCGGGGGCAGGTCAGCCCCAGCATTTT

J gene: TRBJ1-2
clone size: once
V gene: TRBV5-1
D gene: -
CDR3 protein: CASSWNLGHTDNYGYTF
CDR3 DNA: TGCGCCAGCAGCTGGAATCTGGGCCATACAGATAACTATGGCTACACCTTC

J gene: TRBJ1-1
clone size: -
V gene: TRBV30
D gene: -
CDR3 protein: CAWIWSNTEAFF
CDR3 DNA: TGTGCCTGGATCTGGAGCAACACTGAAGCTTTCTTT

J gene: TRBJ2-5
clone size: -
V gene: TRBV6-2/TRBV6-3
D gene: TRBD2
CDR3 protein: CASSYQSGALYF
CDR3 DNA: TGTGCCAGCAGTTACCAAAGCGGGGCGTTGTACTTC

J gene: TRBJ1-5
clone size: -
V gene: TRBV19
D gene: -
CDR3 protein: CASSSDLGGGNQPQHF
CDR3 DNA: TGTGCCAGTAGTTCGGACCTGGGTGGTGGGAATCAGCCCCAGCATTTT